This T cell receptor (beta chain) appears in the sequencing data of a study of T cell responses to AZD1222 COVID-19 vaccine. This CDR3 comprises 16 residues. In germline, CDR1 is MGHRA, CDR2 YSYEKL. J was trimmed by 4 bases and V by 4 bases; bases with no gene match: 9. Only in-frame clones appear in the TCRdb table, and some are missing; sequencing was by immunoSEQ multiplex PCR. This table has 150,000 to 200,000 clones, roughly 90% appearing once. The material was peripheral blood, obtained 28 days after the second AZD1222 dose. The source is an adult who received the AZD1222 COVID-19 vaccine. The V and J genes are TRBV4-1 and TRBJ2-1, with 8 bases lining up with TRBD2. CDR3 sequence reads: CASSLQAGVGYNEQFF. DNA for the CDR3: TGCGCCAGCAGCCTCCAAGCGGGGGTAGGGTACAATGAGCAGTTCTTC.